The 27 T cell receptor beta chains given below trace back to one sample, sequenced in a study of T cell repertoires in cytomegalovirus infection. One entry per CDR3 protein results from TCRdb running MiXCR on the reads. This sample has 100,000 to 120,000 distinct CDR3 sequences; 30% occur once, and the top ten carry less than 45%. Their antigens remain unidentified. The material sequenced was CD8+ T cells from cultured PBMCs, taken from culture after CMV antigen stimulation. These receptors came from a human donor in good health (CMV status not recorded). Some clones in this sample may be carry-over from other donors' samples.

There are many counts of this clonotype. This sequence joins TRBV2 and TRBJ1-5; TRBD1 agrees at 8 bases. Germline-derived CDR1 and CDR2 are SNHLY and FYNNEI. The J segment lost 7 bases and the V segment lost 10 bases, leaving 9 bases of the junction unmatched. The CDR3 is 13 residues long. CDR3 protein: CATQQGDGQPQHF. For the CDR3, the DNA is TGTGCCACCCAACAGGGGGATGGACAGCCCCAGCATTTT.

In its sample, this clonotype was seen many times. The chain combines TRBV5-8 with TRBJ1-5; possibly TRBD1 for D (5 bases). CDR1 and CDR2 from the germline V gene are SGHTS and YDEGEE. Trimming removed 1 base at V and 5 bases at J, with 13 bases between. This CDR3 is 15 amino acids long. The CDR3 DNA sequence: TGTGCCAGCAGCTTGTTATGGGGCCCAGATCAGCCCCAGCATTTT. Translated: CASSLLWGPDQPQHF.

V is TRBV5-1 and J is TRBJ2-1; D gene uncertain. Trimming removed 2 bases at V and 8 bases at J, with 14 bases between. The CDR3 runs to 14 residues. The V gene's germline CDR1 is SGHRS and CDR2 YFSETQ. The CDR3 protein is CASSLRLGFDEQFF. The CDR3 DNA reads as TGCGCCAGCAGCTTAAGGTTAGGGTTCGATGAGCAGTTCTTC.

This clonotype was picked up a small number of times. This rearrangement joins TRBV11-3 to TRBJ2-1; 7 bases match TRBD2. The J segment lost 6 bases and the V segment lost 5 bases, leaving 7 bases of the junction unmatched. The CDR3 totals 14 residues. The germline V gene encodes CDR1 SGHNT and CDR2 YENEEA. In DNA, the CDR3 is TGTGCCAGCAGCCTCGGGGGGAGGGCCAATGAGCAGTTCTTC. Translated: CASSLGGRANEQFF.

The table lists this clonotype with a few counts. The chain has TRBV19 and TRBJ1-4, with 7 nucleotides matching TRBD1. The germline V gene encodes CDR1 LNHDA and CDR2 SQIVND (reference sequence). This CDR3 comprises 15 residues. The CDR3 nucleotides are TGTGCGACCTCTCTCCCACAGGGGATTCGTGAAAAACTGTTTTTT. This encodes CATSLPQGIREKLFF.

This clonotype was counted a few times. The genes are TRBV12-3 or TRBV12-4 and TRBJ1-3; D uncertain. The CDR3 is 17 residues long. Trimming took 3 bases from V and 0 from J, leaving 15 bases between them. As DNA, the CDR3 is TGTGCCAGCAGTTTGTGGGGTGCAGGCCGCTCTGGAAACACCATATATTTT. Translated, it gives CASSLWGAGRSGNTIYF.

This clonotype appeared a few times. The chain carries TRBV12-3 or TRBV12-4 and TRBJ1-2, with D possibly being TRBD1 (6 bases). Deletions cut 5 bases from V and 6 bases from J, with 13 bases between. This CDR3 has 13 residues. The CDR3 DNA follows: TGTGCCAGCAGTCCAGCGGGGGCAGATGGCTACACCTTC. Translated, it gives CASSPAGADGYTF.

This chain's CDR3 is CASSLGVGRETQYF. CDR3 bases: TGTGCCAGCAGCTTAGGCGTAGGGCGGGAGACCCAGTACTTC. The V and J genes are TRBV7-8 and TRBJ2-5; D unresolved. The CDR3 loop spans 14 amino acids. Germline V gene data show CDR1 as SGHVS and CDR2 as FQNEAQ. V was pared by 1 base and J by 5 bases, with 11 bases between.

The V call is TRBV19, the J call TRBJ2-2, with 11 bases aligning to TRBD2. The CDR3 has 16 residues. Germline V gene lookup returns CDR1 LNHDA and CDR2 SQIVND (reference sequence). Trimming removed 1 base from V and 7 bases from J; junction bases left unmatched: 5. The CDR3 protein is CASSIALAGGIGELFF. As DNA, the CDR3 is TGTGCCAGTAGTATAGCCCTAGCGGGAGGCATCGGGGAGCTGTTTTTT.

This chain connects TRBV6-5 to TRBJ2-2, with D hard to call. The V and J ends lost 6 bases and 4 bases respectively, with 15 bases between them. Per the germline V gene, CDR1 is MNHEY and CDR2 is SVGAGI. The CDR3 is 15 residues long. The CDR3 region has the DNA TGTGCCAGCAGCCGGTCCCGTATGAGCACCGGGGAGCTGTTTTTT. Translation: CASSRSRMSTGELFF.

This clonotype was counted a few times. The CDR3 sequence: CASSSGLAGGPYAYEQYF. CDR3 coding DNA: TGTGCCAGCAGCTCGGGACTAGCGGGGGGGCCGTACGCCTACGAGCAGTACTTC. The V gene is TRBV7-9, the J gene TRBJ2-7, with TRBD2 matching 16 bases. The trim removed 4 bases at V and 2 bases at J, leaving 8 bases unmatched. The germline CDR1 and CDR2 sequences are SEHNR and FQNEAQ (reference sequence). The CDR3 loop spans 18 amino acids.

Only a few counts were recorded for this clonotype. The V gene is TRBV4-1, the J gene TRBJ2-7; 10 bases map to TRBD2. This CDR3 region has 15 residues. V shed 3 bases and J 0 bases; nucleotides not matched to a gene: 2. Germline CDR1 reads MGHRA; CDR2 reads YSYEKL. As DNA, the CDR3 is TGCGCCAGCAGCCAGCTAGCGGGGGTCTCCTACGAGCAGTACTTC. Translated, it gives CASSQLAGVSYEQYF.

The V call is TRBV6-8, the J call TRBJ2-5; TRBD2 might be the D (6 bases). Germline CDR1 reads MNHGY; CDR2 reads SAAAGT. This CDR3 has 16 residues. Trimming removed 0 bases from V and 1 base from J, with 12 bases in between. The CDR3, as DNA: TGTGCCAGCAGTTACTCAGTGGGGGGTGGCCAAGAGACCCAGTACTTC. Translated, it gives CASSYSVGGGQETQYF.

This clonotype was observed a few times. CDR3: CASSPGGEAFF. The CDR3, as DNA: TGTGCCAGCAGTCCCGGAGGAGAAGCTTTCTTT. The V and J genes are TRBV6-2 or TRBV6-3 and TRBJ1-1; D unclear. V was clipped by 5 bases and J by 8 bases, with 9 bases between them. Looked up from germline, CDR1 is MNHEY and CDR2 is SVGEGT. This CDR3 contains 11 residues.

This clonotype was detected only a few times. This rearrangement joins TRBV7-2 to TRBJ1-1; D may be TRBD1 (5 bases). Germline V lookup: CDR1 SGHTA, CDR2 FQGNSA. Trimming removed 2 bases from V and 4 bases from J, with 11 bases in between. The CDR3 has 14 residues. CDR3 protein: CASSLSGGGTEAFF. CDR3 sequence (DNA): TGTGCCAGCAGCTTATCAGGTGGGGGCACTGAAGCTTTCTTT.

J is TRBJ2-3 and V is TRBV6-1; D remains unclear. Germline V lookup: CDR1 MNHNS, CDR2 SASEGT. The CDR3 is made up of 14 amino acids. The V and J ends lost 2 bases and 9 bases respectively, with 15 bases between them. This CDR3 is CASSETLGRTTQYF. The CDR3, as DNA: TGTGCCAGCAGTGAAACCCTCGGGCGGACCACGCAGTATTTT.

This clonotype has ten or more counts. V usage is TRBV7-8 and J usage is TRBJ2-6, with TRBD1 matching 9 bases. The CDR3 extends over 19 amino acids. V shed 3 bases and J 0 bases; nucleotides not matched to a gene: 9. The germline CDR1 and CDR2 sequences are SGHVS and FQNEAQ. CDR3 in DNA: TGTGCCAGCAGCTTCCTCGTGGGACAGGGTCTCTCTGGGGCCAACGTCCTGACTTTC. Translating gives CASSFLVGQGLSGANVLTF. Supplemented by reference TRBV7-8 and TRBJ2-6, the full variable domain reads GAGVSQSPRYKVAKRGQDVALRCDPISGHVSLFWYQQALGQGPEFLTYFQNEAQLDKSGLPSDRFFAERPEGSVSTLKIQRTQQEDSAVYLCASSFLVGQGLSGANVLTFGAGSRLTVL.

This rearrangement joins TRBV18 to TRBJ1-2; D ambiguous. The CDR3 length is 14 residues. V lost 0 bases, J lost 10 bases, and 15 bases lay in between. The germline V gene has CDR1 KGHSH and CDR2 LQKENI. CDR3 residues: CASSPPDGSVVYTF. In DNA form, the CDR3 reads TGTGCCAGCTCACCACCCGACGGGTCGGTCGTCTACACCTTC. Full variable domain (outside the CDR3, taken from reference TRBV18 and TRBJ1-2): NAGVMQNPRHLVRRRGQEARLRCSPMKGHSHVYWYRQLPEEGLKFMVYLQKENIIDESGMPKERFSAEFPKEGPSILRIQQVVRGDSAAYFCASSPPDGSVVYTFGSGTRLTVV.

This sequence joins TRBV6-1 and TRBJ1-2, with 7 positions matching TRBD1. The CDR3 is 12 amino acids. Unmatched junction bases numbered 0, after V lost 3 bases and J lost 5 bases. Germline assignment: CDR1 MNHNS and CDR2 SASEGT. The CDR3 loop reads CASSDRGYGYTF. DNA of the CDR3: TGTGCCAGCAGTGACAGGGGGTATGGCTACACCTTC.

CDR3 coding DNA: TGCAGTGCTCTCCGGACGGGGAACTCCTACGAGCAGTACTTC. This encodes CSALRTGNSYEQYF. V is TRBV20-1 and J is TRBJ2-7; a possible D gene is TRBD2 (5 bases). Trimming stripped 5 bases from V and 0 bases from J, with 14 bases between. This CDR3 has 14 amino acids. From germline, CDR1 is DFQATT and CDR2 SNEGSKA (reference sequence).

This clonotype was observed many times. The V and J genes are TRBV14 and TRBJ2-1; TRBD1 agrees at 7 bases. The V gene's germline CDR1 is SGHDN and CDR2 FVKESK. V gave up 4 bases and J gave up 6 bases; unmatched junction bases: 12. CDR3 size: 16 residues. DNA for the CDR3: TGTGCCAGCAGCCTCCGACAGGGCCTGCGGCGCAATGAGCAGTTCTTC. It translates to CASSLRQGLRRNEQFF.

This clonotype was seen only a few times. This sequence joins TRBV19 and TRBJ1-5, with no clear D. This CDR3 region has 13 residues. The V end was cut by 7 bases, the J end by 3 bases, with 10 bases between. CDR1 is LNHDA and CDR2 is SQIVND in the germline V gene (reference sequence). This CDR3 reads CASTLTTNQPQHF. CDR3 DNA: TGTGCCAGTACCCTTACCACCAATCAGCCCCAGCATTTT.

This clonotype came up a few times. CDR3: CASNRQSNSPLHF. In DNA form, the CDR3 reads TGTGCCAGTAATAGACAATCTAATTCACCCCTCCACTTT. The rearrangement uses TRBV19 and TRBJ1-6; D call uncertain. The CDR3 runs 13 residues. V was clipped by 7 bases and J by 6 bases, with 10 bases between them. Germline V gives CDR1 LNHDA, CDR2 SQIVND (reference sequence).

This chain uses TRBV12-3 or TRBV12-4 with TRBJ2-1; TRBD1 agrees at 8 bases. This CDR3 is built from 16 residues. The V segment lost 8 bases and the J segment 0 bases; nucleotides outside the gene matches: 9. CDR3: CASRKRGTGSYNEQFF. The CDR3 DNA reads TGTGCCAGCCGAAAGAGGGGGACAGGCTCCTACAATGAGCAGTTCTTC.

This clonotype was found many times. The chain has TRBV7-2 and TRBJ1-6; D is uncertain. The V gene's germline CDR1 is SGHTA and CDR2 FQGNSA. Trimming left V 5 bases short and J 0 bases short, with 11 bases between. CDR3 length: 16 residues. In nucleotides, the CDR3 is TGTGCCAGCAGCCAGGTCACCGGCTCCTATAATTCACCCCTCCACTTT. Translating it yields CASSQVTGSYNSPLHF.

The sample holds many counts of this clonotype. The J gene is TRBJ2-2, the V gene TRBV4-1; D gene ambiguous. The CDR3 extends over 15 amino acids. From germline, CDR1 is MGHRA and CDR2 YSYEKL. V lost 2 bases and J 4 bases, leaving 11 bases between the germline ends. CDR3 bases: TGCGCCAGCAGCCAACGTCAGGACGGCACCGGGGAGCTGTTTTTT. Its translation is CASSQRQDGTGELFF.

J is TRBJ2-5 and V is TRBV7-9; 7 nucleotides align to TRBD1. CDR1 SEHNR and CDR2 FQNEAQ come from the germline V gene (reference sequence). The CDR3 spans 14 residues. V was pared by 4 bases and J by 2 bases, with 4 bases of the junction left unmatched. The CDR3 region has the DNA TGTGCCAGCAGCTGGGACAGTGATCAAGAGACCCAGTACTTC. Residues: CASSWDSDQETQYF.